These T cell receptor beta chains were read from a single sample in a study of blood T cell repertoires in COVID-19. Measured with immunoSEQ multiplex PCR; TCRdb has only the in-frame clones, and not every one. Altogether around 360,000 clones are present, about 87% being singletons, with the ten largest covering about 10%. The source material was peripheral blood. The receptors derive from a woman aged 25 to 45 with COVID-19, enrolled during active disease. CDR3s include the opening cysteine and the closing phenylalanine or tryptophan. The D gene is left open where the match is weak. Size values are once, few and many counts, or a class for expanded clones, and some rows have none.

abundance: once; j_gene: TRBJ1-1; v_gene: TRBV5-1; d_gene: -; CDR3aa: CASSLGQVNTEAFF; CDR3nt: TGCGCCAGCAGCTTGGGACAGGTGAACACTGAAGCTTTCTTT
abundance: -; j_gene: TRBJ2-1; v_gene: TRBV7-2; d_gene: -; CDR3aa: CASPAGSSYNEQFF; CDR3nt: TGTGCCAGCCCGGCCGGGAGTTCATACAATGAGCAGTTCTTC
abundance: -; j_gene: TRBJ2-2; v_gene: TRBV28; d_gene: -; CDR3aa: CASRMGLSGELFF; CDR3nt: TGTGCCAGCAGGATGGGACTTTCCGGGGAGCTGTTTTTT
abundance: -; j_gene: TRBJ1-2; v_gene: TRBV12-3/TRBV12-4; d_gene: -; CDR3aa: CASSPRGPEGYTF; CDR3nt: TGTGCCAGCAGTCCGCGGGGGCCGGAGGGCTACACCTTC
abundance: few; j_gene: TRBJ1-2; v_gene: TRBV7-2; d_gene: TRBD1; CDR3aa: CASSVRDRAFGYTF; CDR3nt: TGTGCCAGCAGCGTCCGGGACAGGGCTTTTGGCTACACCTTC
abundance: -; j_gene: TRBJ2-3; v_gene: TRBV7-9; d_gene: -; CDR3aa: CASSSLWLGTDTQYF; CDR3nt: TGTGCCAGCAGCTCCCTCTGGCTAGGCACAGATACGCAGTATTTT
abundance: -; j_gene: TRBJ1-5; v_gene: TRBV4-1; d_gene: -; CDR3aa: CASSPDISNQPQHF; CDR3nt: TGCGCCAGCAGCCCGGACATTAGCAATCAGCCCCAGCATTTT
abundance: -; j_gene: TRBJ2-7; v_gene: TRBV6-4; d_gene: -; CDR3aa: CASSARSRSYEQYF; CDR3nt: TGTGCCAGCAGTGCCCGGTCGAGGAGTTACGAGCAGTACTTC
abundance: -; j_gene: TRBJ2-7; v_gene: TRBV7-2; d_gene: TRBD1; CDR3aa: CASSSGTGGGYEQYF; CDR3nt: TGTGCCAGCAGCTCCGGGACAGGGGGCGGGTACGAGCAGTACTTC
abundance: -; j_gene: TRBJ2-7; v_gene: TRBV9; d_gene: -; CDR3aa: CASSVGGEPRHEQYF; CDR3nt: TGTGCCAGCAGCGTAGGCGGGGAGCCTCGCCACGAGCAGTACTTC
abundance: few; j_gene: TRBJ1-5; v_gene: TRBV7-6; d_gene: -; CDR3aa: CASSRQVNQPQHF; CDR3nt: TGTGCCAGCAGCCGACAGGTCAATCAGCCCCAGCATTTT
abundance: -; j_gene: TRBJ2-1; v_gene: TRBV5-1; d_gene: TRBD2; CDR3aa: CASSAEPGTSSNEQFF; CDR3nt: TGCGCCAGCAGCGCAGAGCCCGGGACTAGCTCGAATGAGCAGTTCTTC
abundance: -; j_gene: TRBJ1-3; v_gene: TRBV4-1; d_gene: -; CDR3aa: CASSLQGSSDTIYF; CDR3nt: TGCGCCAGCAGCTTACAGGGATCGTCGGACACCATATATTTT
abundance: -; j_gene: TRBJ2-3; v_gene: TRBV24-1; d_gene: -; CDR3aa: CATLFPLSGPSTDTQYF; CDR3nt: TGTGCCACCCTGTTCCCACTGAGCGGTCCTAGCACAGATACGCAGTATTTT
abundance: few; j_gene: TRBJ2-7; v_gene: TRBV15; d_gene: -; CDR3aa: CATSRGPGATYEQYF; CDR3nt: TGTGCCACCAGCAGAGGGCCAGGGGCCACCTACGAGCAGTACTTC
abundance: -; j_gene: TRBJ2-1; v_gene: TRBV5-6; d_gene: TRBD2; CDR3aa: CASSFWTSGAGEQFF; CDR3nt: TGTGCCAGCAGCTTCTGGACTAGCGGAGCGGGAGAGCAGTTCTTC
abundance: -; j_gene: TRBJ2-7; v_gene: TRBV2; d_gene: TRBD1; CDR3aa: CASSEGQVGEQYF; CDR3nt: TGTGCCAGCAGTGAGGGACAGGTTGGCGAGCAGTACTTC
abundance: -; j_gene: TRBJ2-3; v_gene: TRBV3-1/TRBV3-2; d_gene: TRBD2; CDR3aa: CASSPLAGGDTQYF; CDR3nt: TGTGCCAGCAGCCCCTTGGCGGGAGGCGATACGCAGTATTTT
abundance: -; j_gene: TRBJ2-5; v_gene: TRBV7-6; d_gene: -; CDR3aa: CASSLVWSRSETQYF; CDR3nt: TGTGCCAGCAGCTTAGTATGGAGTAGAAGCGAGACCCAGTACTTC
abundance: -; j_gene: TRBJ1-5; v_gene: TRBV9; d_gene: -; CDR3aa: CASSVGPGGDQPQHF; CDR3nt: TGTGCCAGCAGCGTAGGTCCCGGGGGAGATCAGCCCCAGCATTTT
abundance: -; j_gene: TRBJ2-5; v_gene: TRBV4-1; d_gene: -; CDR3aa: CASSHETTKETQYF; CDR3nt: TGCGCCAGCAGCCATGAGACAACAAAAGAGACCCAGTACTTC
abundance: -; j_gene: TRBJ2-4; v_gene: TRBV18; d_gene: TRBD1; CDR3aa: CASSPGQGENIQYF; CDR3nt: TGTGCCAGCTCACCGGGACAGGGGGAAAACATTCAGTACTTC
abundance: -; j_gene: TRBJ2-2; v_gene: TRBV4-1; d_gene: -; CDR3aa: CASSQAQVNTGELFF; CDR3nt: TGCGCCAGCAGCCAAGCACAGGTCAACACCGGGGAGCTGTTTTTT
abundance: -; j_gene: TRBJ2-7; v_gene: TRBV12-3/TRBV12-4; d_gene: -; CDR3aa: CASSLRSYEQYF; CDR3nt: TGTGCCAGCAGTTTGAGAAGCTACGAGCAGTACTTC
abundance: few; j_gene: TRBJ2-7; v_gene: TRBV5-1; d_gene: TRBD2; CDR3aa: CASSLGLATYEQYF; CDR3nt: TGCGCCAGCAGCTTAGGACTAGCAACCTACGAGCAGTACTTC
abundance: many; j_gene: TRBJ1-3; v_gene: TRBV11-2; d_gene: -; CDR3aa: CASSLGRASGNTIYF; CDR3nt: TGTGCCAGCAGCTTAGGCAGGGCCTCTGGAAACACCATATATTTT
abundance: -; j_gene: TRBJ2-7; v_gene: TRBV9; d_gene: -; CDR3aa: CASSVLATGGEQYF; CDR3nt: TGTGCCAGCAGCGTCCTGGCGACAGGTGGCGAGCAGTACTTC
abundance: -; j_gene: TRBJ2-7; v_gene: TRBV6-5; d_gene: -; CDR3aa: CASSRSSREGYEQYF; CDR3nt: TGTGCCAGCAGTAGGAGTTCCAGGGAAGGCTACGAGCAGTACTTC
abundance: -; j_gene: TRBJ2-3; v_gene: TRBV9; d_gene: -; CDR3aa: CASSVDRRGDTQYF; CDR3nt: TGTGCCAGCAGCGTAGACCGGAGAGGGGATACGCAGTATTTT
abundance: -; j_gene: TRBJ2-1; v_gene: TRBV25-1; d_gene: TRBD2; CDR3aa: CASSRGGYNEQFF; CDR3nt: TGTGCCAGCAGTCGCGGGGGCTACAATGAGCAGTTCTTC
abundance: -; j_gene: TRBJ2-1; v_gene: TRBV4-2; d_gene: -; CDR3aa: CASSQGQGGNNEQFF; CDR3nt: TGTGCCAGCAGCCAAGGGCAGGGAGGCAACAATGAGCAGTTCTTC
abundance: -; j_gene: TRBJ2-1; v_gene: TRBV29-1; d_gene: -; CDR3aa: CSVALGIEHEQFF; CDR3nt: TGCAGCGTGGCACTAGGGATAGAACATGAGCAGTTCTTC
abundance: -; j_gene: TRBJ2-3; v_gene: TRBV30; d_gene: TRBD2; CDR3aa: CAWRGGETSGNTQYF; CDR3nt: TGTGCCTGGAGGGGAGGGGAGACTAGCGGTAATACGCAGTATTTT
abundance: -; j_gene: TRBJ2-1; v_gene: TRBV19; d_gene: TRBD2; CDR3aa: CASSRLAGGNEQFF; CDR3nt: TGTGCCAGTAGTAGATTAGCGGGAGGAAATGAGCAGTTCTTC
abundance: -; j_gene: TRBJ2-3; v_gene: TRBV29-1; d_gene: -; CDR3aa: CSVTRQGGLVPDTQYF; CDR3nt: TGCAGCGTTACCCGTCAGGGGGGACTAGTGCCAGATACGCAGTATTTT
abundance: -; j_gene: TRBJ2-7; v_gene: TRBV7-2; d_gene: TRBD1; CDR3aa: CASSSTGASYEQYF; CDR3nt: TGTGCCAGCAGCTCGACAGGGGCGTCCTACGAGCAGTACTTC
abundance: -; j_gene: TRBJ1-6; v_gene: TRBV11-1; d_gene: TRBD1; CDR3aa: CASSWDRVGPSPLHF; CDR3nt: TGTGCCAGCAGCTGGGACAGGGTAGGACCTTCACCCCTCCACTTT
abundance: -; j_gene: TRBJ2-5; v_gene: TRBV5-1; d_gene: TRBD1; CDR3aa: CASSSDRGPQETQYF; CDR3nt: TGCGCCAGCAGTTCAGACAGGGGTCCTCAAGAGACCCAGTACTTC
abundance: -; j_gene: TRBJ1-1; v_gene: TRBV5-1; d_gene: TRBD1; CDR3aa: CASSLGTGEAFF; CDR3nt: TGCGCCAGCAGCTTGGGTACAGGGGAGGCTTTCTTT
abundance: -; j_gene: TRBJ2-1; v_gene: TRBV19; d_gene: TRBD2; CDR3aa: CASSIRGTSGISYNEQFF; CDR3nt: TGTGCCAGTAGTATTAGGGGGACTAGCGGGATCTCCTACAATGAGCAGTTCTTC
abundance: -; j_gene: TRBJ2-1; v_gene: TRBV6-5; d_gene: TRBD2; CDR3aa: CASSYFAGEDNEQFF; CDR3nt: TGTGCCAGCAGTTACTTCGCGGGAGAAGACAATGAGCAGTTCTTC
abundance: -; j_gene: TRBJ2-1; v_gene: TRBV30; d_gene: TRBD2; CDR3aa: CAWNWRASGNNEQFF; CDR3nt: TGTGCCTGGAACTGGAGGGCTAGCGGGAACAATGAGCAGTTCTTC
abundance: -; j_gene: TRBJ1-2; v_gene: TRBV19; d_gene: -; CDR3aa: CASSIVTNYGYTF; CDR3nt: TGTGCCAGTAGTATCGTAACTAACTATGGCTACACCTTC
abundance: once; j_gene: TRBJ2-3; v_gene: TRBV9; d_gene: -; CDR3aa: CASSVVGGPTSPDTQYF; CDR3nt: TGTGCCAGCAGCGTAGTAGGCGGGCCAACATCCCCAGATACGCAGTATTTT
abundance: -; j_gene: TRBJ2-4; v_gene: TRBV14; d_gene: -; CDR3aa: CASSSNPIGRLAKNIQYF; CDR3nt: TGTGCCAGCAGCTCCAATCCAATCGGGAGACTAGCCAAAAACATTCAGTACTTC
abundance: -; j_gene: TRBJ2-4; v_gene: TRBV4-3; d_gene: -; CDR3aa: CASSQEGAGIQYF; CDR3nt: TGCGCCAGCAGCCAAGAGGGCGCGGGCATTCAGTACTTC